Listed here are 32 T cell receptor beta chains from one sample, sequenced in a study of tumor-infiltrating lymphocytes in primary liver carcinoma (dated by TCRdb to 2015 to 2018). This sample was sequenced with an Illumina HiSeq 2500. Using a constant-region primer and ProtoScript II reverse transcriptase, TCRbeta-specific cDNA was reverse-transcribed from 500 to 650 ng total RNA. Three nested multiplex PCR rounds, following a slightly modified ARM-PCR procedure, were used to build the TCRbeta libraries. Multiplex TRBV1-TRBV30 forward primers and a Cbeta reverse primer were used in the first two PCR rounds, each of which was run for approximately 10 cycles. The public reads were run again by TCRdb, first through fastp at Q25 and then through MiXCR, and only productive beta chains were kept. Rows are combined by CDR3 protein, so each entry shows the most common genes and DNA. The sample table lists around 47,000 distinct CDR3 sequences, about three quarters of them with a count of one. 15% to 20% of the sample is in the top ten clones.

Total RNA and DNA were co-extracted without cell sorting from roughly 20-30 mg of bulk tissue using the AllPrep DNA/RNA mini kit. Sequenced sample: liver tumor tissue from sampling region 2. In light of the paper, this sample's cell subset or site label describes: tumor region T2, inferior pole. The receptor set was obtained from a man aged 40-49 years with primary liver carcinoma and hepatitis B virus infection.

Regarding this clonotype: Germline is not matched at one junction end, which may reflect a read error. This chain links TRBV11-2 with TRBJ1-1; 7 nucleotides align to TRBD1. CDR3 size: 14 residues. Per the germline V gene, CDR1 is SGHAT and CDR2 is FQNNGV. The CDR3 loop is CASSPGQLNSEALF. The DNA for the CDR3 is TGTGCCAGCAGCCCGGGACAGCTGAACAGCGAAGCTCTCTTT.

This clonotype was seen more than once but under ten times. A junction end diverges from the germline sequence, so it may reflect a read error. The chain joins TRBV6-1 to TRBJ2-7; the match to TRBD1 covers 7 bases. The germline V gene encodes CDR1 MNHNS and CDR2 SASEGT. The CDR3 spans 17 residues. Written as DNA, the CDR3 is TGTGCCACCAGTGACGTGGCAGGGGGTCTCAGCCCCTACGAGCAGTACTTC. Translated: CATSDVAGGLSPYEQYF.

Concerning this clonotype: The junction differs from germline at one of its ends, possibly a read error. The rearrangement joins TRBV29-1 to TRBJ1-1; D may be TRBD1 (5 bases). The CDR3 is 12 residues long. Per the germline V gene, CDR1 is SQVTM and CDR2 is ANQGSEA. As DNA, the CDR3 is TGCAGCGTTCGGTGGGGCGCGACTGAAGCCCTCTTT. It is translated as CSVRWGATEALF.

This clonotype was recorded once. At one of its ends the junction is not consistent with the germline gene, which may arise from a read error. CDR3 sequence (DNA): TGTGTCAGCAATGGAGACCATAGCAATCAGCCCCAGCATTTT. It codes for CVSNGDHSNQPQHF. The rearrangement uses TRBV6-1 and TRBJ1-5; D is undetermined. CDR1 is MNHNS, CDR2 SASEGT, per germline. The CDR3 contains 14 residues.

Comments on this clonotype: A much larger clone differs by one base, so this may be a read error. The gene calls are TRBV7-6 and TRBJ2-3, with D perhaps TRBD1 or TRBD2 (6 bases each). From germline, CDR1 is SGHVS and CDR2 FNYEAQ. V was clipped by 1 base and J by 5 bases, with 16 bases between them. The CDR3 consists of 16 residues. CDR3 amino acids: CASSLGGAGPQDTQYF. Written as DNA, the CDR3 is TGTGCCAGCAGCTTAGGGGGGGCAGGGCCGCAAGATACGCAGTATTTT. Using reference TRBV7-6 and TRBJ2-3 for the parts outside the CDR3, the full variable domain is GAGVSQSPRYKVTKRGQDVALRCDPISGHVSLYWYRQALGQGPEFLTYFNYEAQQDKSGLPNDRFSAERPEGSISTLTIQRTEQRDSAMYRCASSLGGAGPQDTQYFGPGTRLTVL.

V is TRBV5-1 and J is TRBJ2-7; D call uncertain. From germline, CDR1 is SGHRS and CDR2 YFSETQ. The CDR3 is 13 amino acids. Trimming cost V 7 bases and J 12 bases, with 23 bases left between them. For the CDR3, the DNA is TGCGCCAGCGGCCCAATGGGTCCCCACGAGTGGTACTTC. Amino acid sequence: CASGPMGPHEWYF.

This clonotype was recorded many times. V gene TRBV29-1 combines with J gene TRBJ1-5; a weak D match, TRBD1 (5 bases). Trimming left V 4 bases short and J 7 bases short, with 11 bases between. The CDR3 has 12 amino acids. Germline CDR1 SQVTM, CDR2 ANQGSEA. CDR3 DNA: TGCAGCGTTGCTCAGGGAGGGCAGCCCCAGCATTTT. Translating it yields CSVAQGGQPQHF.

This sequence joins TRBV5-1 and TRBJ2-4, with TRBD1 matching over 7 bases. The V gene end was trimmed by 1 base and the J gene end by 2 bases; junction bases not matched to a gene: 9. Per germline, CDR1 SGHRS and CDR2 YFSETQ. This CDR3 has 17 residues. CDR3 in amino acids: CASSLRGTDLSKNIQYF. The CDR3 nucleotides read TGCGCCAGCAGCTTGAGAGGGACAGACCTATCCAAAAACATTCAGTACTTC.

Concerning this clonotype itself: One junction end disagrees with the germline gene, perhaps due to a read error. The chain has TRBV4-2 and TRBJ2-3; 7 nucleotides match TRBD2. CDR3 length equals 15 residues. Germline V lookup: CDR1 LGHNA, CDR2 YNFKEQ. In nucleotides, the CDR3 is TGTGCCAGCAGCCAAAGGACGGGAGGAACAGATACGCCGTATTTT. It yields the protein CASSQRTGGTDTPYF.

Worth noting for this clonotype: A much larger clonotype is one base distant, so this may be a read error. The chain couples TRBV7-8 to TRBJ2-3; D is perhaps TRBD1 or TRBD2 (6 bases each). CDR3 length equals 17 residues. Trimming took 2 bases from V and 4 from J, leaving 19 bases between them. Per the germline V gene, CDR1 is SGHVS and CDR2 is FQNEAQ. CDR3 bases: TGTGCCAGCAGCTTATCATCCGGGGGCCCTCGGGCAGATACGCAGTATTTT. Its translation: CASSLSSGGPRADTQYF.

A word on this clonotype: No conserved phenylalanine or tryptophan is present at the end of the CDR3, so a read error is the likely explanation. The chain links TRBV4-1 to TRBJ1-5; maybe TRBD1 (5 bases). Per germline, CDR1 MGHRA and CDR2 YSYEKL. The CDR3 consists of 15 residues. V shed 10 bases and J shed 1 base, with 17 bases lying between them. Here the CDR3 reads CAISTIEGSNQPQHS. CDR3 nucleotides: TGCGCCATCAGTACCATAGAGGGGAGCAATCAGCCCCAGCATTCT.

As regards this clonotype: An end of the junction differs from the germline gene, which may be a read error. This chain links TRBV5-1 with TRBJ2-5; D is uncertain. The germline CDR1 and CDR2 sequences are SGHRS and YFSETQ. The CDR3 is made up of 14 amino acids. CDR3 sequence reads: CASSSTGFQEAQYF. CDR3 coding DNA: TGCGCCAGCAGTTCGACCGGGTTCCAAGAGGCCCAGTACTTC.

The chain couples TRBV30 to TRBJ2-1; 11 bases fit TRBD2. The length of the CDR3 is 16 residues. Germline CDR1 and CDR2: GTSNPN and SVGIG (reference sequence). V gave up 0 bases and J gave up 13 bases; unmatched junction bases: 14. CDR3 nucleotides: TGTGCCTGGAGTGTATGGAGACTAGCGGGAATGAATGGTCAGTTCTTC. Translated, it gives CAWSVWRLAGMNGQFF.

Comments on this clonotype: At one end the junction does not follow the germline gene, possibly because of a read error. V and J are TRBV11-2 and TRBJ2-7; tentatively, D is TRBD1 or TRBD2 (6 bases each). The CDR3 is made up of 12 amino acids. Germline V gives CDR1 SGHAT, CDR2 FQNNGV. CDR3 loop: CTSSPGGYEQYF. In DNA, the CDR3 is TGTACCAGCAGTCCCGGGGGCTACGAGCAATATTTC.

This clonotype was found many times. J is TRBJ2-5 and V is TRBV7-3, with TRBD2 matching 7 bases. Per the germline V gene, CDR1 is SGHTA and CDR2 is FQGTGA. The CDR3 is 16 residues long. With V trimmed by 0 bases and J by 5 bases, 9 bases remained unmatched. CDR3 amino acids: CASSLTAPSGGETQYF. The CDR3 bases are TGTGCCAGCAGCTTAACAGCGCCTAGCGGAGGGGAGACCCAGTACTTC.

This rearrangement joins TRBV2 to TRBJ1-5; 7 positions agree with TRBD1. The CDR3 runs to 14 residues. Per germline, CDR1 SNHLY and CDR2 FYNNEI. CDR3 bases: TGTATCAGCAGGGACAGCTATAGCAATCAGCCCCAGCATTTT. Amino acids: CISRDSYSNQPQHF.

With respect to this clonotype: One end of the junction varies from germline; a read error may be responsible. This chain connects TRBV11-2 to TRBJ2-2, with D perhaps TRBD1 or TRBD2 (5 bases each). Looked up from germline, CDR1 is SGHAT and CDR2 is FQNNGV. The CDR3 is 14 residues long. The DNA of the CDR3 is TGTGGCAGCAGCACGGACTCGGACACCGGGGAGCTGTTTTTC. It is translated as CGSSTDSDTGELFF. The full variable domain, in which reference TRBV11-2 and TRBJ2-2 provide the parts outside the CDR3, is EAGVAQSPRYKIIEKRQSVAFWCNPISGHATLYWYQQILGQGPKLLIQFQNNGVVDDSQLPKDRFSAERLKGVDSTLKIQPAKLEDSAVYLCGSSTDSDTGELFFGEGSRLTVL.

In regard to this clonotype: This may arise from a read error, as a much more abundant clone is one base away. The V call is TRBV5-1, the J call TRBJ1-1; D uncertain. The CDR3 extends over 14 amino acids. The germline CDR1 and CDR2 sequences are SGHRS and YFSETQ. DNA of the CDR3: TGCGCCAGCAGCTTGGACGGCATGAAGACTGGAGCTTTCTTT. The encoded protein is CASSLDGMKTGAFF.

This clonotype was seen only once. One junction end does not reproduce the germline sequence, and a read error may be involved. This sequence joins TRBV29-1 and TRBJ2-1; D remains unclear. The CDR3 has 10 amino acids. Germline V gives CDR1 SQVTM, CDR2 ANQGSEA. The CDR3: CSVKVYERFF. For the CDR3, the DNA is TGCAGCGTGAAAGTATATGAGCGGTTCTTC.

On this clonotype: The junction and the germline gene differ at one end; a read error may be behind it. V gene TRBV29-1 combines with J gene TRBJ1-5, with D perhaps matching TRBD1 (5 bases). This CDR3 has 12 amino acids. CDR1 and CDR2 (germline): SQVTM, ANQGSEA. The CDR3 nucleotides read TGCAGTTGGGAACAGGCAAATCAGTCCCAGCATTTT. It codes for CSWEQANQSQHF.

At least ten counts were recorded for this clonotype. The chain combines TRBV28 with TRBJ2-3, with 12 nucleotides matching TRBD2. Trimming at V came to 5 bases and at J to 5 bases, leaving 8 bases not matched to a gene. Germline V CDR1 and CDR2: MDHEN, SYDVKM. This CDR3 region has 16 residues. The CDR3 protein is CASSPGLAGKVDTQYF. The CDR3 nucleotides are TGTGCCAGCAGTCCTGGACTAGCGGGAAAGGTAGATACGCAGTATTTT.

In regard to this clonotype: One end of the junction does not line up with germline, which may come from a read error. The CDR3 DNA reads as TGTGCCATTAGCGGACAGGGTCTGAACACTGAAGTTTTCTTT. Its protein is CAISGQGLNTEVFF. V gene TRBV10-3 combines with J gene TRBJ1-1, with 8 bases identical to TRBD1. CDR1 and CDR2 (germline): ENHRY, SYGVKD. The CDR3 contains 14 residues.

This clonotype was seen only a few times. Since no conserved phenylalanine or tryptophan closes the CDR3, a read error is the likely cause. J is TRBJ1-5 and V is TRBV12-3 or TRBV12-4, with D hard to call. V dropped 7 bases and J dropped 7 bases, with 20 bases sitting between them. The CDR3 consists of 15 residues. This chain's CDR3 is CASTRGTAIKQPQHY. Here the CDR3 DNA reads TGTGCCAGCACGCGCGGCACCGCAATAAAACAGCCCCAGCATTAT.

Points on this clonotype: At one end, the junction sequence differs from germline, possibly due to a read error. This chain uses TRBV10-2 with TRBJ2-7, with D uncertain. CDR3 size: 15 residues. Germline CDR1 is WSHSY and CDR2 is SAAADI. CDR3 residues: CTSTQSRGSSYERYF. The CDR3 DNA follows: TGCACCAGCACGCAATCGAGAGGCTCCTCCTACGAGCGGTACTTC.

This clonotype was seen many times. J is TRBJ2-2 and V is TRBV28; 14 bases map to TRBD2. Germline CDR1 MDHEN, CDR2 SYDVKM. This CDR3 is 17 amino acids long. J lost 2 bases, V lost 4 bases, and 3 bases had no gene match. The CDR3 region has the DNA TGTGCCAGCAGTTCCGGACTAGCGGGAGGTAACACCGGGGAGCTGTTTTTT. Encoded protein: CASSSGLAGGNTGELFF.

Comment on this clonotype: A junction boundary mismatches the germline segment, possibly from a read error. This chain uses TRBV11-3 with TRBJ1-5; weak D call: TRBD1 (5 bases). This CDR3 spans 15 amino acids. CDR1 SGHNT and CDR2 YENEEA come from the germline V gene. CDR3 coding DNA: TGTGTCAGCAACTTAGATCTGGGGGTGGCTCAACCCCAGCATTTT. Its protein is CVSNLDLGVAQPQHF. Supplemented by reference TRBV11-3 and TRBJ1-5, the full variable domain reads EAGVVQSPRYKIIEKKQPVAFWCNPISGHNTLYWYLQNLGQGPELLIRYENEEAVDDSQLPKDRFSAERLKGVDSTLKIQPAELGDSAVYLCVSNLDLGVAQPQHFGDGTRLSIL.

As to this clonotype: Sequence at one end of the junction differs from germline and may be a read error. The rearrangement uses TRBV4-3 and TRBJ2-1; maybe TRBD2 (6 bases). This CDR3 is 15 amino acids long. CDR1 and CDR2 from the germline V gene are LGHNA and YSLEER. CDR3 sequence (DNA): TGCGCCAGCCAAGATAGGAGCGGGTTTCACAATGGGCAGTTCTTC. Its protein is CASQDRSGFHNGQFF.

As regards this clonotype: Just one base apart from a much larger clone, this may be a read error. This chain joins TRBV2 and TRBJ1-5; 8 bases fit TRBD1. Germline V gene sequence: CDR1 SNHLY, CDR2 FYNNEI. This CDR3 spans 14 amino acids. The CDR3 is CANSDRGGYQPQHF. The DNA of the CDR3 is TGTGCCAACAGTGACAGGGGAGGGTATCAGCCCCAGCATTTT.

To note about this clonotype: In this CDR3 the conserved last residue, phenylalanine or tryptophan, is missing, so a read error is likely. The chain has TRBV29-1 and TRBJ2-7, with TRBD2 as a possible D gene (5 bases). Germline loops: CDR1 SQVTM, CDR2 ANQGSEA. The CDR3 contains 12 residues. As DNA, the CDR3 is TGCAGTGTTGATGCTGGCCGGGGAGAGCAGTACTAC. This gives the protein CSVDAGRGEQYY.

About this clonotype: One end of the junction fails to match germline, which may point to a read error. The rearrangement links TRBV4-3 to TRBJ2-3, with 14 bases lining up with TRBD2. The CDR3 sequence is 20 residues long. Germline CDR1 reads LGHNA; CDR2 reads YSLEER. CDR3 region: CASSQDLPSGTSGRADTHYF. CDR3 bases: TGCGCCAGTAGCCAAGATCTCCCCTCCGGGACTAGCGGGAGAGCAGATACGCATTATTTT.

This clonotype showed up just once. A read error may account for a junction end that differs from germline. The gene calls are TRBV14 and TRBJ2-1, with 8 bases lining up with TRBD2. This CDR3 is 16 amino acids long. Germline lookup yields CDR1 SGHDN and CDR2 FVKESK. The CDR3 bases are TGTGTCAGCAGTGCCGTAGCGGGACTGGTAAACAATGAGCAGTTCTTC. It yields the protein CVSSAVAGLVNNEQFF. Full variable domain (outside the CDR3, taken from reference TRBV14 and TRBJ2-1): EAGVTQFPSHSVIEKGQTVTLRCDPISGHDNLYWYRRVMGKEIKFLLHFVKESKQDESGMPNNRFLAERTGGTYSTLKVQPAELEDSGVYFCVSSAVAGLVNNEQFFGPGTRLTVL.

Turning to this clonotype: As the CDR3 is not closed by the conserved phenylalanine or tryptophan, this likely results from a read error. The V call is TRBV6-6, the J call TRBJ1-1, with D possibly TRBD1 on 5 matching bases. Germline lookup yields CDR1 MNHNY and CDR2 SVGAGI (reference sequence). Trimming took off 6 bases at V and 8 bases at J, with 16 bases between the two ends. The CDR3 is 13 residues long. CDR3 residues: CASSTGGTTEAFL. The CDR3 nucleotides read TGTGCCAGCAGCACTGGGGGGACTACCGAAGCTTTCTTA.